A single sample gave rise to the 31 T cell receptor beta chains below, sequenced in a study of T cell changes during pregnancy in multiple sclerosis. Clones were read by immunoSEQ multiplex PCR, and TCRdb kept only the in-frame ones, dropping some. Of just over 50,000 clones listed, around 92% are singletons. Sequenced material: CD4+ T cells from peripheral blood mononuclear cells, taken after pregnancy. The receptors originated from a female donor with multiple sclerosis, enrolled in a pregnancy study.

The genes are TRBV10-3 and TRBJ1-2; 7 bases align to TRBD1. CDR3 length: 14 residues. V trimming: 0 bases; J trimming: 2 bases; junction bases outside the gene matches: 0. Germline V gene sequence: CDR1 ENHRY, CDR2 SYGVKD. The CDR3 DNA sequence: TGTGCCATCAGTGAGTCGGGACAGAACTATGGCTACACCTTC. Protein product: CAISESGQNYGYTF.

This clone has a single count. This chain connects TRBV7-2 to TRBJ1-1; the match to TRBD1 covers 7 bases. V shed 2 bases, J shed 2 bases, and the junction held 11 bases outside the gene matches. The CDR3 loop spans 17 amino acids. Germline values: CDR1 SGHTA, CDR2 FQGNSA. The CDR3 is CASSLNRAGGRNTEAFF. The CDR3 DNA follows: TGTGCCAGCAGCTTAAATCGCGCAGGGGGTCGAAACACTGAAGCTTTCTTT. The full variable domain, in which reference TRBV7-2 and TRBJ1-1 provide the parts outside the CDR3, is GAGVSQSPSNKVTEKGKDVELRCDPISGHTALYWYRQSLGQGLEFLIYFQGNSAPDKSGLPSDRFSAERTGGSVSTLTIQRTQQEDSAVYLCASSLNRAGGRNTEAFFGQGTRLTVV.

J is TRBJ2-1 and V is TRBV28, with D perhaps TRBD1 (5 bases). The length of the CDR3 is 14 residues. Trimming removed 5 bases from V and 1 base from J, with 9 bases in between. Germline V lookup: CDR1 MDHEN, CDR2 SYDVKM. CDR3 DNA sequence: TGTGCCAGCAGTCGCGGACAATCCTACAATGAGCAGTTCTTC. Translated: CASSRGQSYNEQFF.

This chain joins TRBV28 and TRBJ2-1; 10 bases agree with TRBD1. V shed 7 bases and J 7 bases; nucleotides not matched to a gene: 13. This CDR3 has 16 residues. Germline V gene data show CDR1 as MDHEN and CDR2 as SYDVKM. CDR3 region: CASNRGQGSMINEQFF. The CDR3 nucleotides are TGTGCCAGCAATAGGGGACAGGGGTCGATGATAAATGAGCAGTTCTTC.

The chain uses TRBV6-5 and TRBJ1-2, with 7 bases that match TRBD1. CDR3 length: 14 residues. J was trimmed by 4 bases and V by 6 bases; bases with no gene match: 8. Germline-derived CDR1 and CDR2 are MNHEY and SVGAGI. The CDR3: CASSRDRAPYGYTF. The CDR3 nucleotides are TGTGCCAGCAGCCGCGACAGGGCCCCCTATGGCTACACCTTC.

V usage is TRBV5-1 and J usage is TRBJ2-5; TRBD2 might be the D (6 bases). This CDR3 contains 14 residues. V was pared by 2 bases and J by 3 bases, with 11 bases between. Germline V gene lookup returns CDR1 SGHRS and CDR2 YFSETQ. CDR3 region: CASSLGREKETQYF. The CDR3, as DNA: TGCGCCAGCAGCTTAGGCCGGGAGAAAGAGACCCAGTACTTC.

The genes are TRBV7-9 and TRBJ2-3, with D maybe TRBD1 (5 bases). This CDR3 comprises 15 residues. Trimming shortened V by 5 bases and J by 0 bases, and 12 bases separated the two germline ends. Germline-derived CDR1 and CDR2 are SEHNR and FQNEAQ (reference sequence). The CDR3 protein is CASSALGASTDTQYF. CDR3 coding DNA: TGTGCCAGCAGCGCCCTAGGGGCTAGCACAGATACGCAGTATTTT.

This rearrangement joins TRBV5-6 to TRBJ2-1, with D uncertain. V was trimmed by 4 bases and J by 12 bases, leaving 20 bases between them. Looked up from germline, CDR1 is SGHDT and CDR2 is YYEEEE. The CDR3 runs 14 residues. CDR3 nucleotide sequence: TGTGCCAGCAGCACCACGTTCGAGGTTAAAAGGCAGTTCTTC. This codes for CASSTTFEVKRQFF.

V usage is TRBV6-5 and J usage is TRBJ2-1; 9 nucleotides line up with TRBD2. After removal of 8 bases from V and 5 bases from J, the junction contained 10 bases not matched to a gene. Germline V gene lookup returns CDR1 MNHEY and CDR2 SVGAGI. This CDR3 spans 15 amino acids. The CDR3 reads CASGHATSGHNEQFF. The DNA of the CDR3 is TGTGCCAGCGGCCATGCGACTAGCGGTCACAATGAGCAGTTCTTC.

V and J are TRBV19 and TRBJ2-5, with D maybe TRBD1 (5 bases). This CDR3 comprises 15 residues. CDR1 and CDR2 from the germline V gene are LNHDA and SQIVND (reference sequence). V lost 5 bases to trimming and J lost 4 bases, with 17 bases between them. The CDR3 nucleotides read TGTGCCAGTAGTTTGGGCAGGGTGATAGCAGAGACCCAGTACTTC. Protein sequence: CASSLGRVIAETQYF.

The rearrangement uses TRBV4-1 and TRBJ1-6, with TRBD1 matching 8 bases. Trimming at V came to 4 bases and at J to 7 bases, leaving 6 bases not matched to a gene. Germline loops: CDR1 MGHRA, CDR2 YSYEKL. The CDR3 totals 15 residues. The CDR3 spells CASSRGQVINSPLHF. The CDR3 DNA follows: TGCGCCAGCAGCCGGGGACAGGTCATAAATTCACCCCTCCACTTT.

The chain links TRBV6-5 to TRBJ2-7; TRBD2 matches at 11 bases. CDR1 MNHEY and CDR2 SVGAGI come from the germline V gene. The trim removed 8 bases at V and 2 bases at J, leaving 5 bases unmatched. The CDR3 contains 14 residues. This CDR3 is CASGTLAGAYEQYF. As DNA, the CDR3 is TGTGCCAGCGGGACACTAGCGGGAGCCTACGAGCAGTACTTC.

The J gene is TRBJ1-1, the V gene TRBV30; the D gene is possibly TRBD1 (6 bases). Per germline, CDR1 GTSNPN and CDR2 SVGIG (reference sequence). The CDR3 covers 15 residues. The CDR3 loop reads CARGGGTRTNTEAFF. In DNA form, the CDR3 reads TGTGCTCGTGGGGGCGGAACCAGAACGAACACTGAAGCTTTCTTT.

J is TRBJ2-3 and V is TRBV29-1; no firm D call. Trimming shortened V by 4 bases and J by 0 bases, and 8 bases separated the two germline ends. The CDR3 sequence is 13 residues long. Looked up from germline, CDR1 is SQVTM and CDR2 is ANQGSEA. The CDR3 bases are TGCAGCGTTGCAGGTTCTAGCACAGATACGCAGTATTTT. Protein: CSVAGSSTDTQYF.

CDR3 DNA sequence: TGCAGCGTTGTTCAGGGGGTGGGTCGGGACACCGGGGAGCTGTTTTTT. This encodes CSVVQGVGRDTGELFF. The chain joins TRBV29-1 to TRBJ2-2; 7 nucleotides align to TRBD1. CDR3 length equals 16 residues. Germline assignment: CDR1 SQVTM and CDR2 ANQGSEA. V dropped 4 bases and J dropped 3; count of bases not matched to a gene: 11.

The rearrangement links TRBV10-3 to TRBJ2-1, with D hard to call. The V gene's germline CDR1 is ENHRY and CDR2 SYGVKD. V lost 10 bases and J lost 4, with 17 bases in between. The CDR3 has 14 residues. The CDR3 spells CATMGIPKYNEQFF. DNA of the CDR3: TGTGCCACCATGGGCATTCCGAAGTACAATGAGCAGTTCTTC.

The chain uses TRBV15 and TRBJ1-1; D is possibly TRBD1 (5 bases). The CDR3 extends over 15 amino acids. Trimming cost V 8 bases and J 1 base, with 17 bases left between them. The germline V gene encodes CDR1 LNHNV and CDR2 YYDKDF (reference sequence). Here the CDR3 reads CATQTREGPNTEAFF. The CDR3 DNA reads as TGTGCCACCCAGACCAGGGAAGGCCCGAACACTGAAGCTTTCTTT.

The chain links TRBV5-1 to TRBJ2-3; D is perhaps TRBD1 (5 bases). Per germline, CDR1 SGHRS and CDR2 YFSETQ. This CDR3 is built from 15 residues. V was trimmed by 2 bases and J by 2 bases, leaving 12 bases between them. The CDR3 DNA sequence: TGCGCCAGCAGCTTATCGACAGAACCCACAGATACGCAGTATTTT. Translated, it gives CASSLSTEPTDTQYF.

For the CDR3, the DNA is TGTGCCAGCTCACCAGACGGACAGAGCATCGCCATCGAGCAGTACTTC. It specifies CASSPDGQSIAIEQYF. The V call is TRBV18, the J call TRBJ2-7, with D possibly TRBD1 on 6 matching bases. Germline CDR1 and CDR2: KGHSH and LQKENI. Trimming left V 2 bases short and J 6 bases short, with 20 bases between. The CDR3 totals 16 residues.

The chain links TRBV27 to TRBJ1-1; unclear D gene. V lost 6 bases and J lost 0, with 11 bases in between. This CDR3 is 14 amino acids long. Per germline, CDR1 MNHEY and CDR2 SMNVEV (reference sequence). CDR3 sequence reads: CASRSRTVNTEAFF. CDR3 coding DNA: TGTGCCAGCAGAAGTAGGACTGTGAACACTGAAGCTTTCTTT.

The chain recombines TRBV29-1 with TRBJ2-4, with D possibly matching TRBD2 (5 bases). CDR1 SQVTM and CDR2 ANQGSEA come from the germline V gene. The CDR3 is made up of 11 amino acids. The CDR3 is CSYREKNIQYF. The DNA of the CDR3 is TGCAGTTATAGGGAGAAAAACATTCAGTACTTC.

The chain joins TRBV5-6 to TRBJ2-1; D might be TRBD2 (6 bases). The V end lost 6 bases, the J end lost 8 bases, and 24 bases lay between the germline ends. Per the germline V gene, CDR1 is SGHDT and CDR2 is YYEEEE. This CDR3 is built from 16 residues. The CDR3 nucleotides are TGTGCCAGCAACGACTACGGGACTTACTCCTCCCATGAGCAGTTCTTC. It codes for CASNDYGTYSSHEQFF.

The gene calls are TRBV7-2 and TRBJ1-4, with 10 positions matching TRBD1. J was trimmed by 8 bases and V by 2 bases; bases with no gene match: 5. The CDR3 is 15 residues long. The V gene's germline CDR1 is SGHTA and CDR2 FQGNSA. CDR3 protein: CASSLSGTGAEKLFF. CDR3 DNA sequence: TGTGCCAGCAGCTTATCCGGGACAGGGGCAGAAAAACTGTTTTTT.

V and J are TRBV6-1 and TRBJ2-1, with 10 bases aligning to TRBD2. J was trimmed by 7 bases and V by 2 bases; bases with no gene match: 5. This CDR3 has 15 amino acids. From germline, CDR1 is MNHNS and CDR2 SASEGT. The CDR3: CASSESGRASNEQFF. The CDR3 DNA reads TGTGCCAGCAGTGAAAGCGGGAGGGCCTCGAATGAGCAGTTCTTC.

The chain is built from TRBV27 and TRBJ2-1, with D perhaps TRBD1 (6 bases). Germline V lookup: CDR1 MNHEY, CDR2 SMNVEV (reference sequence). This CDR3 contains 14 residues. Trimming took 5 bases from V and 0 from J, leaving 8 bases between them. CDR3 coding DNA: TGTGCCAGCAGTACAGGGTTCTCCTACAATGAGCAGTTCTTC. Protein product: CASSTGFSYNEQFF.

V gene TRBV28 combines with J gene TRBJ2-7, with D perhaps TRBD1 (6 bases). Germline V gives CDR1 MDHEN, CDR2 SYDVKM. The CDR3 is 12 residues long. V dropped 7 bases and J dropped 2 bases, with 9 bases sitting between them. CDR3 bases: TGTGCCAGCAAGGGGGATACCTACGAGCAGTACTTC. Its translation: CASKGDTYEQYF.

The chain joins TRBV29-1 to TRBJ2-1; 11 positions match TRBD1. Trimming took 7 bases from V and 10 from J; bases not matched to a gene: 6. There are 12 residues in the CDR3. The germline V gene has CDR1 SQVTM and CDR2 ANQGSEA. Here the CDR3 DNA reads TGCAGCGGTGGACAGGGGGCGGGAGAGCAGTTCTTC. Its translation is CSGGQGAGEQFF.

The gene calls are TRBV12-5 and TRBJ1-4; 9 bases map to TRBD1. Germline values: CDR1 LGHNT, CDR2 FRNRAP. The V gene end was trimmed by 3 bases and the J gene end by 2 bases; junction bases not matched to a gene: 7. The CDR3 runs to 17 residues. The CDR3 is CASGFTGGTGTNEKLFF. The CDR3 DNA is TGTGCTAGTGGTTTTACGGGAGGGACAGGGACTAATGAAAAACTGTTTTTT.

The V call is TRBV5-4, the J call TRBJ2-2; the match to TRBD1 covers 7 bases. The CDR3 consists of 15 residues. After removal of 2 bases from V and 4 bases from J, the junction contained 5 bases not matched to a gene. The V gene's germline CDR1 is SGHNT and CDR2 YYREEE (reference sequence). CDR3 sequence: CASSLKQGTTGELFF. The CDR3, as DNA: TGTGCCAGCAGCTTAAAACAGGGGACCACCGGGGAGCTGTTTTTT.

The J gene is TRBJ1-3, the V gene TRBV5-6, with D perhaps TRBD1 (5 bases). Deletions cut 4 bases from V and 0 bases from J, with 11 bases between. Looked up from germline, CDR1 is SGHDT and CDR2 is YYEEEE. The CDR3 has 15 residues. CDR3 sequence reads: CASSTLRDSGNTIYF. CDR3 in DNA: TGTGCCAGCAGCACCCTCAGGGACTCTGGAAACACCATATATTTT.

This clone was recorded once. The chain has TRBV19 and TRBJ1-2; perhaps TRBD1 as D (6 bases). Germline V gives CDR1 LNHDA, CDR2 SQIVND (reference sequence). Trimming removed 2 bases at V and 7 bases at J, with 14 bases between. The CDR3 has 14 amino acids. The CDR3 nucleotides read TGTGCCAGTAGTATACCCACTAACAGGGCTGGCTACACCTTC. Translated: CASSIPTNRAGYTF.